The 13 T cell receptor beta chains below were found in one sample sequenced in a study of glioma-infiltrating T cells after dendritic cell vaccination. Profiled with immunoSEQ multiplex PCR; TCRdb holds only in-frame clones, not every one. The top ten clones hold more than 15% of a sample with 50,000 to 60,000 clones, roughly 80% of them seen once. Noted time point: after dendritic cell vaccination, including at tumor progression/relapse. Specimen: blood, collected after dendritic cell vaccination. These TCRs come from a human donor with glioblastoma.

For the CDR3, the DNA is TGTGCCAGCAGCCGAGGGACAGGGTTTGAAGCTTTCTTT. Amino acid sequence: CASSRGTGFEAFF. The chain joins TRBV13 to TRBJ1-1, with TRBD1 matching 9 bases. V was pared by 5 bases and J by 7 bases, with 5 bases of the junction left unmatched. Germline V gene data show CDR1 as PRHDT and CDR2 as FYEKMQ (reference sequence). The CDR3 spans 13 residues.

This CDR3 is CASSLDRYSGNTIYF. Here the CDR3 DNA reads TGTGCCAGCAGCTTAGATCGTTACTCTGGAAACACCATATATTTT. The chain recombines TRBV11-2 with TRBJ1-3; D is unresolved. Germline loops: CDR1 SGHAT, CDR2 FQNNGV. V was cut by 0 bases and J by 0 bases, with 6 bases left in between. The CDR3 length is 15 residues.

The V and J genes are TRBV25-1 and TRBJ2-1; weak D call: TRBD1 (5 bases). The germline gives CDR1 MGHDK, CDR2 SYGVNS. The V gene lost 7 bases and the J gene lost 3 bases, with 19 bases spanning the gap. The CDR3 length is 16 residues. In DNA form, the CDR3 reads TGTGCCAGCACCCCTCTCATCGGGCAGGGCTACAATGAGCAGTTCTTC. Protein sequence: CASTPLIGQGYNEQFF.

This clone was found a few times. The chain is built from TRBV7-6 and TRBJ1-1; TRBD1 matches 7 bases. The CDR3 has 13 residues. Per germline, CDR1 SGHVS and CDR2 FNYEAQ. Trimming removed 5 bases from V and 7 bases from J; junction bases left unmatched: 7. The CDR3 coding sequence is TGTGCCAGCAGCCTCCGGGACAGAGGTGAAGCTTTCTTT. Its translation: CASSLRDRGEAFF.

The chain recombines TRBV7-9 with TRBJ2-6; TRBD2 is a possible D gene (6 bases). There are 15 residues in the CDR3. In germline, CDR1 is SEHNR, CDR2 FQNEAQ (reference sequence). V gave up 7 bases and J gave up 1 base, with 11 bases separating them. The CDR3 coding sequence is TGTGCCAGCACGGCGGGGCCTTCTGGGGCCAACGTCCTGACTTTC. Its protein product is CASTAGPSGANVLTF.

This sequence joins TRBV6-1 and TRBJ1-2, with a possible D match to TRBD1 (5 bases). Germline CDR1 MNHNS, CDR2 SASEGT. Trimming left V 4 bases short and J 6 bases short, with 12 bases between. This CDR3 has 13 amino acids. The DNA for the CDR3 is TGTGCCAGCAGTGGAATGGGAGGGGATGGCTACACCTTC. It specifies CASSGMGGDGYTF.

This rearrangement joins TRBV13 to TRBJ2-7; D is perhaps TRBD2 (5 bases). The CDR3 runs 14 residues. Germline-derived CDR1 and CDR2 are PRHDT and FYEKMQ (reference sequence). V was cut by 5 bases and J by 2 bases, with 13 bases left in between. Written as DNA, the CDR3 is TGTGCCAGCAGCCCCGGCGGGCTAGCCTACGAGCAGTACTTC. This translates into CASSPGGLAYEQYF.

V usage is TRBV30 and J usage is TRBJ1-3, with D unclear. The CDR3 has 10 amino acids. The V and J ends lost 3 bases and 5 bases respectively, with 2 bases between them. Germline assignment: CDR1 GTSNPN and CDR2 SVGIG (reference sequence). CDR3 residues: CAWSRNTIYF. In DNA form, the CDR3 reads TGTGCCTGGAGCAGAAACACCATATATTTT.

The chain carries TRBV27 and TRBJ2-6; TRBD1 might be the D (6 bases). CDR1 and CDR2 (germline): MNHEY, SMNVEV (reference sequence). The CDR3 loop spans 18 amino acids. The V end was cut by 3 bases, the J end by 0 bases, with 15 bases between. DNA for the CDR3: TGTGCCAGCAGTTTTCATGGACAGTCGCCCTCTGGGGCCAACGTCCTGACTTTC. Protein: CASSFHGQSPSGANVLTF.

The chain is built from TRBV5-1 and TRBJ2-1, with 8 positions matching TRBD2. The CDR3 contains 14 residues. CDR1 and CDR2 from the germline V gene are SGHRS and YFSETQ. V gave up 2 bases and J gave up 5 bases; unmatched junction bases: 3. The DNA for the CDR3 is TGCGCCAGCAGCTTCCGGGGGGGCGACAATGAGCAGTTCTTC. This codes for CASSFRGGDNEQFF.

The V and J genes are TRBV4-2 and TRBJ2-3; 11 bases line up with TRBD2. With V trimmed by 0 bases and J by 5 bases, 1 base remained unmatched. Germline V gene lookup returns CDR1 LGHNA and CDR2 YNFKEQ. The CDR3 is made up of 15 amino acids. The CDR3 sequence: CASSQDLAGGDTQYF. The CDR3 bases are TGTGCCAGCAGCCAAGATCTAGCGGGGGGAGATACGCAGTATTTT.

The V gene is TRBV11-3, the J gene TRBJ2-5, with D maybe TRBD1 (6 bases). The V end was cut by 5 bases, the J end by 5 bases, with 21 bases between. The CDR3 is made up of 16 amino acids. CDR1 is SGHNT and CDR2 is YENEEA in the germline V gene. In nucleotides, the CDR3 is TGTGCCAGCAGCCCTTCCAACAGGGCGATTCGGGAGACCCAGTACTTC. Its protein is CASSPSNRAIRETQYF.

This clone has more than one count but fewer than ten. The chain recombines TRBV6-1 with TRBJ1-4, with TRBD1 matching over 7 bases. The junction had 7 bases not matched to a gene; V was cut back by 2 bases and J by 7 bases. Germline-derived CDR1 and CDR2 are MNHNS and SASEGT. The CDR3 has 15 amino acids. The CDR3 DNA follows: TGTGCCAGCAGTGAACGGGAGACAGGGATTGAAAAACTGTTTTTT. The encoded protein is CASSERETGIEKLFF.